This T cell receptor beta chain was identified in a study of T-cell reconstitution after alpha-beta-depleted transplantation in children. Study outcomes and limitations: When one year had passed after transplant, most T-cell counts and diversity came from newly produced T cells. Surviving recipient T cells and thymic progenitors underlay high day-60 TCRbeta diversity in some patients. Reportedly, only several hundred clones from non-depleted graft cells drove alpha-beta T-cell counts at about two months.

Worth noting for this clonotype: The antigen remains unidentified.

It was with unique molecular identifiers that the TCRbeta library was prepared. TCRdb recomputed calls from the PCR reads with MiXCR, one row per CDR3 protein. The data hold 450,000 to 550,000 distinct CDR3 sequences, with about an eighth observed a single time. The material sequenced was PBMCs, mostly from graft donor cells, taken 180 days after TCRalphabeta/CD19-depleted stem cell transplant. This TCR derives from a female patient aged 2-15 years who had a stem cell transplant for aplastic anemia, so the T cells may come from the graft donor.

The CDR3 here is CATSSGQLATQYF. CDR3 bases: TGTGCCACCAGCAGTGGACAGCTAGCGACCCAGTACTTC. This chain links TRBV15 with TRBJ2-5, with a weak D call TRBD1 (6 bases). This CDR3 spans 13 amino acids. The germline CDR1 and CDR2 sequences are LNHNV and YYDKDF (reference sequence). The V end was cut by 3 bases, the J end by 7 bases, with 12 bases between.